Listed below are T cell receptor beta chains from one sample, sequenced in a study of beta chain features in type 1 diabetes. The data were produced by immunoSEQ multiplex PCR, yet TCRdb's version contains in-frame clones alone and is incomplete. The sample carries 85,000 to 110,000 clones, approximately 30% recorded once. Sequenced input: central memory CD4+ T cells from blood. The receptor set was obtained from a woman under 30 with type 1 diabetes. Both conserved end residues are part of each CDR3. The D gene is left open where the match is weak. Expanded clones are given a class, and other clones once, few, many or no size at all.

j_gene	d_gene	abundance	v_gene	CDR3aa	CDR3nt
TRBJ1-4	NA	few	TRBV11-3	CASSQSNEKLFF	TGTGCCAGCTCACAGTCAAATGAAAAACTGTTTTTT
TRBJ2-1	TRBD1	NA	TRBV14	CAIRPAGTGNYNEQFF	TGTGCCATCAGGCCCGCCGGGACAGGGAACTACAATGAGCAGTTCTTC
TRBJ2-1	TRBD2	NA	TRBV9	CASSVELSSGNNEQFF	TGTGCCAGCAGCGTAGAACTGTCTAGCGGGAACAATGAGCAGTTCTTC
TRBJ1-1	NA	NA	TRBV7-8	CASSPQWPGEMGAFF	TGTGCCAGCAGCCCCCAATGGCCGGGTGAGATGGGAGCTTTCTTT
TRBJ2-2	NA	NA	TRBV5-1	CASSFQPTGLRELFF	TGCGCCAGCAGTTTCCAACCGACAGGCCTCAGGGAGCTGTTTTTT
TRBJ2-2	TRBD2	once	TRBV5-1	CASSSLAGLTGGELFF	TGCGCCAGCAGCTCACTAGCGGGATTAACGGGCGGGGAGCTGTTTTTT
TRBJ2-3	TRBD2	NA	TRBV15	CATSRGPGLEADTQYF	TGTGCCACCAGCAGAGGGCCGGGACTAGAGGCAGATACGCAGTATTTT
TRBJ1-2	NA	NA	TRBV7-9	CASSLGQNLNGYTF	TGTGCCAGCAGCTTAGGACAGAACCTGAATGGCTACACCTTC
TRBJ2-6	TRBD1	few	TRBV27	CASSFGDSGANVLTF	TGTGCCAGCAGTTTTGGGGACAGTGGGGCCAACGTCCTGACTTTC
TRBJ1-2	TRBD1	few	TRBV28	CASSFGTGWEGGYTF	TGTGCCAGCAGTTTTGGGACAGGGTGGGAAGGTGGCTACACCTTC
TRBJ1-5	NA	few	TRBV28	CASSGGASNQPQHF	TGTGCCAGCAGTGGAGGGGCTAGCAATCAGCCCCAGCATTTT
TRBJ2-3	TRBD1	once	TRBV28	CASPPTEGTGLRADTQYF	TGTGCCAGCCCACCGACGGAAGGGACAGGTCTTCGCGCAGATACGCAGTATTTT
TRBJ1-1	NA	few	TRBV29-1	CSVGKQMNTEAFF	TGCAGCGTTGGGAAACAGATGAACACTGAAGCTTTCTTT
TRBJ2-6	NA	NA	TRBV4-2	CASSQDQARGSGANVLTF	TGTGCCAGCAGCCAAGATCAGGCCCGGGGCTCTGGGGCCAACGTCCTGACTTTC
TRBJ1-5	NA	few	TRBV9	CASSVGWGGVQPQHF	TGTGCCAGCAGCGTAGGATGGGGGGGTGTTCAGCCCCAGCATTTT
TRBJ1-2	NA	NA	TRBV28	CASSDPGFLFGGYTF	TGTGCCAGCAGTGACCCCGGGTTTCTCTTCGGTGGCTACACCTTC
TRBJ1-1	TRBD1	NA	TRBV11-2	CASSFTGGTEAFF	TGTGCCAGCAGCTTTACAGGGGGCACTGAAGCTTTCTTT
TRBJ1-1	NA	NA	TRBV29-1	CSVLPPPTGTEAFF	TGCAGCGTTCTCCCCCCCCCGACAGGCACTGAAGCTTTCTTT
TRBJ2-1	NA	NA	TRBV9	CASSLENEQFF	TGTGCCAGCAGTCTGGAGAATGAGCAGTTCTTC
TRBJ2-6	TRBD2	few	TRBV19	CASSIVGSGRTGANVLTF	TGTGCCAGTAGTATAGTGGGTAGCGGGAGGACTGGGGCCAACGTCCTGACTTTC
TRBJ2-5	TRBD1	once	TRBV27	CASSRIVGDRGRNQETQYF	TGTGCCAGCAGTCGTATAGTGGGGGACAGGGGGAGAAACCAAGAGACCCAGTACTTC
TRBJ1-5	TRBD1	once	TRBV19	CASSDPGQGKNQPQHF	TGTGCCAGTAGTGATCCGGGACAGGGCAAAAATCAGCCCCAGCATTTT
TRBJ2-4	NA	few	TRBV5-1	CASSLAGVNIQYF	TGCGCCAGCAGCTTGGCAGGGGTGAACATTCAGTACTTC
TRBJ2-7	NA	NA	TRBV15	CATSRNRDYEQYF	TGTGCCACCAGCAGAAATAGAGACTACGAGCAGTACTTC
TRBJ1-5	NA	NA	TRBV2	CASRGPGGADQPQHF	TGTGCCAGCAGGGGCCCCGGCGGGGCGGATCAGCCCCAGCATTTT
TRBJ2-1	TRBD1	NA	TRBV10-3	CAIKSGTGAYNEQFF	TGTGCCATCAAATCCGGGACAGGGGCCTACAATGAGCAGTTCTTC
TRBJ1-1	TRBD1	NA	TRBV19	CASRHRGRNTEAFF	TGTGCCAGTAGGCACAGGGGGAGGAACACTGAAGCTTTCTTT
TRBJ1-2	TRBD1	NA	TRBV6-5	CASSYSTGGFSYGYTF	TGTGCCAGCAGTTACTCCACAGGGGGCTTTAGCTATGGCTACACCTTC
TRBJ2-3	NA	NA	TRBV19	CASSGAEGRTDTQYF	TGTGCCAGTAGTGGAGCGGAGGGTCGCACAGATACGCAGTATTTT
TRBJ2-3	NA	few	TRBV7-2	CASSLGLEDTQYF	TGTGCCAGCAGCTTAGGACTAGAAGATACGCAGTATTTT
TRBJ2-5	NA	few	TRBV30	CAWRREETQYF	TGTGCCTGGAGGCGGGAAGAGACCCAGTACTTC
TRBJ2-6	TRBD1	NA	TRBV7-8	CASSLFGQGARGANVLTF	TGTGCCAGCAGCTTATTTGGACAGGGGGCGCGTGGGGCCAACGTCCTGACTTTC
TRBJ2-7	NA	NA	TRBV6-1	CASRELWSSYEQYF	TGTGCCAGCAGAGAACTCTGGAGCTCCTACGAGCAGTACTTC
TRBJ2-1	TRBD1	few	TRBV28	CASSLDRDNEQFF	TGTGCCAGCAGTTTGGACAGGGACAATGAGCAGTTCTTC
TRBJ2-7	NA	NA	TRBV27	CASSPRLGGREQYF	TGTGCCAGCAGTCCCAGGTTAGGGGGACGCGAGCAGTACTTC
TRBJ1-2	TRBD1	few	TRBV6-5	CASRLKQGSFGGYTF	TGTGCCAGCAGATTAAAACAGGGGTCGTTCGGCGGCTACACCTTC
TRBJ2-2	NA	few	TRBV29-1	CSVGRGSTGELFF	TGCAGCGTTGGCCGGGGATCCACCGGGGAGCTGTTTTTT
TRBJ2-4	TRBD1	few	TRBV9	CASSVASGQGQNIQYF	TGTGCCAGCAGCGTAGCTTCGGGACAGGGCCAAAACATTCAGTACTTC
TRBJ2-1	NA	NA	TRBV30	CAWRNPGTPQFF	TGTGCCTGGAGAAATCCGGGAACTCCACAGTTCTTC
TRBJ1-5	NA	NA	TRBV7-3	CASSSGGNQPQHF	TGTGCCAGCAGCTCGGGGGGCAATCAGCCCCAGCATTTT
TRBJ2-3	TRBD2	NA	TRBV7-2	CASSSGTSGSTDTQYF	TGTGCCAGCAGCTCCGGGACTAGCGGTAGCACAGATACGCAGTATTTT
TRBJ2-3	TRBD2	NA	TRBV5-4	CASSPLRGGPGTDTQYF	TGTGCCAGCAGCCCCCTAAGGGGAGGGCCCGGAACAGATACGCAGTATTTT
TRBJ2-5	NA	few	TRBV9	CASSGELREPISQETQYF	TGTGCCAGCAGCGGGGAACTACGGGAGCCCATTAGCCAAGAGACCCAGTACTTC
TRBJ2-5	TRBD1	NA	TRBV28	CASRPTGIETQYF	TGTGCCAGCAGGCCGACAGGGATAGAGACCCAGTACTTC
TRBJ2-5	TRBD1	few	TRBV18	CASSPPGQPRETQYF	TGTGCCAGCTCACCGCCGGGACAGCCTAGGGAGACCCAGTACTTC